Presented here are 22 T cell receptor beta chains from one specimen sequenced in a study of blood T cell repertoires in COVID-19. The protocol was immunoSEQ multiplex PCR, while the TCRdb copy is restricted to in-frame clones and leaves out a portion. The sample includes some 300,000 clones, roughly 90% seen only once; the top ten take 1.5% to 2%. Sample: PBMCs or T cells enriched from blood (not recorded which). The receptors stem from a woman aged 35 to 49 who had recovered from COVID-19.

The rearrangement uses TRBV5-1 and TRBJ2-1, with D tentatively TRBD1 (6 bases). This CDR3 region has 12 residues. The germline gives CDR1 SGHRS, CDR2 YFSETQ. V dropped 6 bases and J dropped 5 bases, with 9 bases sitting between them. The CDR3 sequence: CASTGDHNEQFF. CDR3 DNA sequence: TGCGCCAGCACAGGGGACCACAATGAGCAGTTCTTC.

Of note for this clone: One junction end disagrees with the germline gene, perhaps due to a read error. The CDR3 sequence: CASSYRLTYEQYF. CDR3 bases: TGTGCTAGCAGCTACCGACTAACCTACGAGCAGTACTTC. The chain couples TRBV7-7 to TRBJ2-7, with TRBD2 as a possible D gene (5 bases). The CDR3 runs 13 residues. Looked up from germline, CDR1 is SSHAT and CDR2 is FNYEAQ (reference sequence).

V and J are TRBV5-6 and TRBJ2-3, with TRBD2 as a possible D gene (5 bases). In germline, CDR1 is SGHDT, CDR2 YYEEEE. V dropped 5 bases and J dropped 4 bases, with 11 bases sitting between them. This CDR3 is 13 amino acids long. The CDR3, as DNA: TGTGCCAGCAGTCGGACTCTCTCAGATACGCAGTATTTT. Protein product: CASSRTLSDTQYF.

The J gene is TRBJ1-2, the V gene TRBV6-5; TRBD1 is a possible D gene (6 bases). V was clipped by 4 bases and J by 8 bases, with 14 bases between them. CDR3 length equals 13 residues. Germline V CDR1 and CDR2: MNHEY, SVGAGI. The CDR3 reads CASSSQQGYGYTF. The CDR3 DNA reads TGTGCCAGCAGTTCCCAACAGGGTTACGGCTACACCTTC.

The V gene is TRBV19, the J gene TRBJ1-5; tentative D call: TRBD1 (5 bases). Trimming cost V 6 bases and J 4 bases, with 16 bases left between them. Germline assignment: CDR1 LNHDA and CDR2 SQIVND (reference sequence). The CDR3 spans 15 residues. The CDR3: CASRHQGFGNQPQHF. The CDR3 DNA follows: TGTGCCAGTAGGCACCAGGGATTTGGGAATCAGCCCCAGCATTTT.

With regard to this clone: One junction end does not reproduce the germline sequence, and a read error may be involved. The rearrangement links TRBV7-7 to TRBJ2-3, with TRBD1 identical over 8 bases. The CDR3 loop spans 15 amino acids. The germline gives CDR1 SSHAT, CDR2 FNYEAQ (reference sequence). CDR3 amino acids: CASSPGQGGTDTQYF. The CDR3 DNA is TGTGCTAGCAGCCCCGGACAGGGCGGGACAGATACGCAGTATTTT.

The chain links TRBV19 to TRBJ2-1; 8 bases match TRBD2. With 1 base clipped from V and 6 bases from J, the junction kept 8 bases outside the gene matches. This CDR3 is built from 16 residues. Germline V lookup: CDR1 LNHDA, CDR2 SQIVND (reference sequence). CDR3 region: CASSIGPGLVSNEQFF. As DNA, the CDR3 is TGTGCCAGTAGTATAGGGCCGGGACTAGTTTCCAATGAGCAGTTCTTC.

The V and J genes are TRBV6-5 and TRBJ2-7, with TRBD2 as a possible D gene (7 bases). CDR1 and CDR2 from the germline V gene are MNHEY and SVGAGI. The length of the CDR3 is 15 residues. The V end was cut by 2 bases, the J end by 0 bases, with 11 bases between. The CDR3 nucleotides are TGTGCCAGCAGTTACGGGGGGGCTAGCTCCTACGAGCAGTACTTC. It is translated as CASSYGGASSYEQYF.

The J gene is TRBJ1-1, the V gene TRBV3-1 (or the pseudogene TRBV3-2), with D unresolved. Trimming removed 6 bases at V and 2 bases at J, with 10 bases between. The CDR3 has 13 amino acids. CDR1 LGHDT and CDR2 YNNKEL come from the germline V gene (reference sequence). The DNA of the CDR3 is TGTGCCAGCAGTCAACTCACAAACACTGAAGCTTTCTTT. Translation gives CASSQLTNTEAFF.

This clone was seen a single time. The chain couples TRBV4-2 to TRBJ1-1; possible D gene TRBD1, 5 bases. The germline CDR1 and CDR2 sequences are LGHNA and YNFKEQ. CDR3 size: 15 residues. The germline V and J ends were trimmed by 0 bases and 5 bases, with 13 bases remaining between them. In nucleotides, the CDR3 is TGTGCCAGCAGCCAAGATCAGGGAACAGAGACTGAAGCTTTCTTT. The encoded protein is CASSQDQGTETEAFF.

This rearrangement joins TRBV7-2 to TRBJ1-2; no reliable D call. V was trimmed by 4 bases and J by 0 bases, leaving 18 bases between them. CDR1 is SGHTA, CDR2 FQGNSA, per germline. This CDR3 comprises 17 residues. The CDR3 DNA reads as TGTGCCAGCAGCTCAGGCGTGCGACGGGGAGCTAACTATGGCTACACCTTC. Protein: CASSSGVRRGANYGYTF.

This chain links TRBV10-2 with TRBJ2-3; possibly TRBD2 for D (7 bases). The CDR3 loop spans 13 amino acids. V lost 10 bases to trimming and J lost 4 bases, with 15 bases between them. The germline CDR1 and CDR2 sequences are WSHSY and SAAADI. The CDR3 DNA is TGCGCCATAAGGGGGGGCAGGGCAGATACGCAGTATTTT. This codes for CAIRGGRADTQYF.

The J gene is TRBJ1-2, the V gene TRBV2, with D possibly TRBD1 on 5 matching bases. The CDR3 contains 16 residues. Germline CDR1 is SNHLY and CDR2 is FYNNEI. Trimming removed 0 bases from V and 4 bases from J, with 15 bases in between. CDR3: CASSEAAAGSGYGYTF. The CDR3 bases are TGTGCCAGCAGTGAAGCGGCGGCAGGGTCTGGCTATGGCTACACCTTC.

The rearrangement uses TRBV7-6 and TRBJ1-6; 10 bases align to TRBD1. The CDR3 totals 16 residues. V dropped 2 bases and J dropped 4; count of bases not matched to a gene: 2. CDR1 and CDR2 from the germline V gene are SGHVS and FNYEAQ. The CDR3, as DNA: TGTGCCAGCAGCTTACGGGACAGGGGATATAATTCACCCCTCCACTTT. It is translated as CASSLRDRGYNSPLHF.

The V call is TRBV4-1, the J call TRBJ1-2, with TRBD1 identical over 10 bases. CDR1 and CDR2 (germline): MGHRA, YSYEKL. The length of the CDR3 is 15 residues. The ends lost 5 bases at V and 8 bases at J; junction bases unmatched: 11. The chain's CDR3 is CASSVRQGANGGYTF. DNA for the CDR3: TGCGCCAGCAGCGTACGACAGGGGGCAAACGGAGGCTACACCTTC.

The chain links TRBV18 to TRBJ2-5; TRBD2 agrees at 11 bases. V shed 5 bases and J 1 base; nucleotides not matched to a gene: 6. Germline loops: CDR1 KGHSH, CDR2 LQKENI. The length of the CDR3 is 16 residues. CDR3 DNA: TGTGCCAGCTCAGGTTCGACTAGCGGGGTCCAAGAGACCCAGTACTTC. The encoded protein is CASSGSTSGVQETQYF.

The gene calls are TRBV2 and TRBJ2-3; 7 positions agree with TRBD2. Germline V lookup: CDR1 SNHLY, CDR2 FYNNEI. This CDR3 spans 14 amino acids. V dropped 7 bases and J dropped 2; count of bases not matched to a gene: 6. DNA for the CDR3: TGTGCCAGCACAGGGACTACCGACACAGATACGCAGTATTTT. This codes for CASTGTTDTDTQYF.

The chain carries TRBV19 and TRBJ2-7; 7 nucleotides agree with TRBD1. The trim removed 4 bases at V and 0 bases at J, leaving 9 bases unmatched. The V gene's germline CDR1 is LNHDA and CDR2 SQIVND (reference sequence). The CDR3 consists of 16 residues. CDR3 amino acids: CASSRSGTAASYEQYF. As DNA, the CDR3 is TGTGCCAGTAGTAGGTCCGGGACAGCAGCCTCCTACGAGCAGTACTTC.

The gene calls are TRBV2 and TRBJ1-2, with D unresolved. Germline V gives CDR1 SNHLY, CDR2 FYNNEI. The CDR3 spans 14 residues. The V and J ends lost 8 bases and 8 bases respectively, with 21 bases between them. The CDR3 loop is CASALATEIAGYTF. CDR3 nucleotide sequence: TGTGCCAGCGCCTTAGCGACGGAGATTGCAGGCTACACCTTC. Drawing the rest from reference TRBV2 and TRBJ1-2, the complete variable domain is EPEVTQTPSHQVTQMGQEVILRCVPISNHLYFYWYRQILGQKVEFLVSFYNNEISEKSEIFDDQFSVERPDGSNFTLKIRSTKLEDSAMYFCASALATEIAGYTFGSGTRLTVV.

CDR3 loop: CASSSQGTGVEKLFF. In DNA, the CDR3 is TGTGCCAGCAGCTCCCAGGGGACAGGGGTAGAAAAACTGTTTTTT. The chain links TRBV11-2 to TRBJ1-4; 10 bases line up with TRBD1. The germline CDR1 and CDR2 sequences are SGHAT and FQNNGV. V was pared by 4 bases and J by 8 bases, with 7 bases of the junction left unmatched. The CDR3 contains 15 residues.

The rearrangement joins TRBV9 to TRBJ1-6; D is unclear. V was cut by 0 bases and J by 4 bases, with 5 bases left in between. This CDR3 contains 14 residues. Per germline, CDR1 SGDLS and CDR2 YYNGEE. The CDR3 coding sequence is TGTGCCAGCAGCGTAGCAGTTTATAATTCACCCCTCCACTTT. As protein: CASSVAVYNSPLHF. The full variable domain, rest sourced from reference TRBV9 and TRBJ1-6, is DSGVTQTPKHLITATGQRVTLRCSPRSGDLSVYWYQQSLDQGLQFLIQYYNGEERAKGNILERFSAQQFPDLHSELNLSSLELGDSALYFCASSVAVYNSPLHFGNGTRLTVT.

The V and J genes are TRBV7-9 and TRBJ2-3; D is unresolved. Germline V gene sequence: CDR1 SEHNR, CDR2 FQNEAQ (reference sequence). This CDR3 is built from 15 residues. V was trimmed by 5 bases and J by 2 bases, leaving 14 bases between them. This CDR3 reads CASSPRQEPTDTQYF. In nucleotides, the CDR3 is TGTGCCAGCAGCCCCCGGCAGGAACCCACAGATACGCAGTATTTT.